A selection of T cell receptor beta chains follows, all from one sample in a study of T-cell reconstitution after alpha-beta-depleted transplantation in children. TCRdb independently ran MiXCR on the PCR reads; one entry per CDR3 protein. The sample holds approximately 390,000 distinct CDR3 sequences, roughly 10% seen once. Source: PBMCs from the stem cell graft donor, taken from the stem cell graft. These receptors all come from a human donor who donated a stem cell graft to a child with acute myeloid leukemia. CDR3s leave out the opening cysteine and the closing phenylalanine or tryptophan. Clone size is given for some rows only: seen once, a few or many times, or a class if the clone is expanded.

few | TRBJ1-1 | TRBV5-6 | ASRILTGNTEAF
few | TRBJ1-5 | TRBV21-1 | ASSKDGTTKYQPQH
- | TRBJ2-1 | TRBV20-1 | SAEGGTVSNEQF
many | TRBJ2-3 | TRBV20-1 | SARGGVPRDTQY
few | TRBJ2-7 | TRBV15 | ATSRDLEEGEQY
few | TRBJ1-5 | TRBV20-1 | SARVPGQAYPGQPQH
many | TRBJ2-1 | TRBV6-1 | ASRDTGRGEQF
few | TRBJ1-2 | TRBV20-1 | SASQGVYGYT
many | TRBJ2-7 | TRBV4-3 | ASSQTRGHEQY
few | TRBJ2-2 | TRBV11-2 | ASSLKGGAGELF
few | TRBJ2-7 | TRBV27 | ASAGDYEQY
- | TRBJ1-2 | TRBV7-2 | ASSLGRLLSSDYGYT
many | TRBJ2-3 | TRBV7-2 | ASSSRGDTQY